This TCR beta chain was sequenced in a study of cytomegalovirus exposure and HLA in healthy donors. This clone was picked up a small number of times. With V trimmed by 6 bases and J by 3 bases, 9 bases remained unmatched. The germline gives CDR1 SNHLY, CDR2 FYNNEI. The CDR3 is made up of 15 amino acids. The PCR had 60 Vbeta and 13 Jbeta primers. The assay was immunoSEQ multiplex PCR, and TCRdb's table has in-frame clones only and misses some. Here the sample spans approximately 120,000 clones, roughly 71% being singletons. This sequence was found in a woman aged 70 to 79 in good health and CMV-seropositive. The V gene is TRBV2, the J gene TRBJ1-2, with TRBD1 matching 8 bases. The source material was PBMCs. The CDR3 region has the DNA TGTGCCAGCAGACCCGGGACAGGAGGAGACTATGGCTACACCTTC. This translates into CASRPGTGGDYGYTF.